Listed below are T cell receptor beta chains from one sample, sequenced in a study of T cells in Graves' hyperthyroidism and ophthalmopathy. TCRdb re-analysed the multiplex PCR reads in MiXCR, keeping a single row per CDR3 protein. The table lists a few hundred thousand distinct CDR3 sequences, about 12% of them singletons. The sample comprised blood. Source of these receptors: a young woman with Graves' hyperthyroidism. Both conserved end residues are trimmed from each CDR3. A D gene is named only where the DNA matches it firmly. A clone size is listed for some rows: how often the clone was seen (once, few, many), or a class if it is expanded.

j_call v_call d_call clone_size cdr3_aa
TRBJ1-1 TRBV28 TRBD1 . ASTPGQGVPF
TRBJ1-4 TRBV7-8 . . ASSRRKGFDNNEKLF
TRBJ2-2 TRBV20-1 TRBD2 few SATYSGSGTGELF
TRBJ2-5 TRBV2 TRBD2 many ASSRTAGDETQY
TRBJ2-3 TRBV28 . . ASRTGGNSGRTDTQY
TRBJ2-5 TRBV11-3 . many ASSSPGKETQY
TRBJ2-2 TRBV13 . many ASSFRGANTGELF
TRBJ1-5 TRBV10-1 TRBD1 many ARGTVNFSNQPQH
TRBJ1-2 TRBV28 TRBD1 few ASSMTGSGNYGYT
TRBJ2-2 TRBV10-3 TRBD1 . AISRQGKDTGELF
TRBJ1-4 TRBV7-9 TRBD1 . ASRGGRGAGGKLF
TRBJ2-5 TRBV12-5 . many ASGLGGWWETQY
TRBJ2-3 TRBV4-1 TRBD1 . ASSQDRVSVDTQY
TRBJ1-5 TRBV7-2 . many ASSLETANQPQH
TRBJ2-3 TRBV12-3/TRBV12-4 . many ASSLTRAHTQY
TRBJ1-2 TRBV28 . many ASRITGSDYGYT
TRBJ2-5 TRBV19 . . ASSPGDWGAETQY
TRBJ1-1 TRBV7-2 . many ASSLRQAKNTEAF
TRBJ2-3 TRBV11-2 TRBD2 . ASSRQRGGTDTQY
TRBJ1-5 TRBV20-1 . many SAREQELNQPQH
TRBJ2-2 TRBV7-8 . many ASSPLHLTGELF
TRBJ1-3 TRBV12-3/TRBV12-4 . many ASSREGSGNTIY